Sequencing of this T cell receptor beta chain was carried out in a study of blood T cell repertoires in COVID-19. For the study at large: In each case, the material was cDNA or gDNA derived from T cells, B-cell-depleted T cells, or PBMCs.

V lost 1 base, J lost 7 bases, and 11 bases stayed unmatched. CDR1 and CDR2 from the germline V gene are SGHAT and FQNNGV. This CDR3 region has 16 residues. Produced via immunoSEQ multiplex PCR; TCRdb's table is partial and in-frame only. Of tens of thousands of clones detected, roughly 88% appear once; the ten largest clones hold about 4.7%. The sequence was collected from a human donor in a cohort sampled during active COVID-19. The chain uses TRBV11-2 and TRBJ2-7, with 9 positions matching TRBD1. What was sequenced was peripheral blood. The CDR3 sequence is CASSLAGGTGSEEQYF. The CDR3 DNA reads TGTGCCAGCAGCTTAGCCGGCGGGACAGGGTCGGAAGAGCAGTACTTC.